These 15 T cell receptor beta chains were sequenced from one sample in a study of regulatory T cells in long-lasting Graves disease. Arm-PCR of CDR3 regions and iRepertoire HTBI primers were the basis on which TCR beta libraries were built. One entry per CDR3 protein results from TCRdb running MiXCR on the multiplex PCR reads. The repertoire holds about 620,000 distinct CDR3 sequences, with roughly 15% as singletons. Time point here: newly diagnosed GD, antithyroid drugs for less than 3 months. PBMC RNA was the source of the TCR library. In addition, the sample was reused for a study of T cells in Graves' hyperthyroidism and ophthalmopathy.

This sample comprised peripheral blood mononuclear cells (PBMCs), obtained at new diagnosis, from a patient treated with antithyroid drugs. Receptors were obtained from a woman in her 30s with Graves disease.

This clonotype occurred a few times. This chain joins TRBV3-1 and TRBJ2-3; possible D gene TRBD1, 5 bases. Germline V lookup: CDR1 LGHDT, CDR2 YNNKEL (reference sequence). The CDR3 loop spans 12 amino acids. Trimming took off 6 bases at V and 6 bases at J, with 10 bases between the two ends. The CDR3 here is CASRSRVDTQYF. DNA of the CDR3: TGTGCCAGCAGATCCAGGGTGGATACGCAGTATTTT.

This clonotype was seen at least ten times. The chain is built from TRBV9 and TRBJ2-7; perhaps TRBD2 as D (5 bases). Trimming left V 4 bases short and J 2 bases short, with 16 bases between. The CDR3 runs 15 residues. CDR1 and CDR2 (germline): SGDLS, YYNGEE. DNA for the CDR3: TGTGCCAGCAGCCCGCAGAGCGGATTTACCTACGAGCAGTACTTC. Translating it yields CASSPQSGFTYEQYF.

This clonotype was seen ten or more times. The chain is built from TRBV7-9 and TRBJ1-2, with unresolved D. V lost 2 bases and J 6 bases, leaving 19 bases between the germline ends. Germline CDR1 and CDR2: SEHNR and FQNEAQ (reference sequence). This CDR3 comprises 16 residues. CDR3 in amino acids: CASSLTGFPALDGYTF. The CDR3 bases are TGTGCCAGCAGCTTAACGGGGTTTCCGGCGTTGGATGGCTACACCTTC.

The V and J genes are TRBV18 and TRBJ2-1, with TRBD2 matching 9 bases. The CDR3 runs to 17 residues. The V gene end was trimmed by 2 bases and the J gene end by 7 bases; junction bases not matched to a gene: 12. The germline V gene has CDR1 KGHSH and CDR2 LQKENI. The CDR3 bases are TGTGCCAGCTCACCATGGGGGACCAGCGGGAGGATTAATGAGCAGTTCTTC. This sequence encodes CASSPWGTSGRINEQFF.

This clonotype has ten or more counts. V is TRBV28 and J is TRBJ2-1; 9 nucleotides line up with TRBD2. Per germline, CDR1 MDHEN and CDR2 SYDVKM. This CDR3 contains 20 residues. Unmatched junction bases numbered 20, after V lost 8 bases and J lost 0 bases. This CDR3 reads CASLSTAGGGIKSSYNEQFF. CDR3 nucleotides: TGTGCCAGCCTTTCCACAGCGGGAGGAGGAATCAAAAGCTCCTACAATGAGCAGTTCTTC.

This clonotype has a count of ten or more. The CDR3 spells CASGDSYNSPLHF. The CDR3, as DNA: TGTGCCAGCGGGGACAGTTATAATTCACCCCTCCACTTT. This chain joins TRBV28 and TRBJ1-6, with 7 nucleotides matching TRBD1. V dropped 8 bases and J dropped 4; count of bases not matched to a gene: 2. Germline CDR1 is MDHEN and CDR2 is SYDVKM. The CDR3 length is 13 residues.

The rearrangement links TRBV10-3 to TRBJ2-5, with 8 bases that match TRBD2. With V trimmed by 6 bases and J by 5 bases, 5 bases remained unmatched. The V gene's germline CDR1 is ENHRY and CDR2 SYGVKD. The length of the CDR3 is 13 residues. In nucleotides, the CDR3 is TGTGCCATCAGCCTCAGCGGGAGTGAGACCCAGTACTTC. It codes for CAISLSGSETQYF.

About this clonotype itself: Since a much larger clone is just one base distant, this may be a read error. This chain joins TRBV3-1 and TRBJ2-1; D remains unclear. The J call is uncertain, as TRBJ2-5 better fits the DNA end. This CDR3 contains 13 residues. Germline CDR1 reads LGHDT; CDR2 reads YNNKEL (reference sequence). The CDR3 nucleotides read TGTGCCAGCAGCCAACAGGTTGAAGAGACCCAGTACTTC. This gives the protein CASSQQVEETQYF.

This chain uses TRBV12-3 or TRBV12-4 with TRBJ1-1; TRBD1 matches at 7 bases. V gave up 8 bases and J gave up 4 bases; unmatched junction bases: 19. The CDR3 contains 17 residues. In DNA form, the CDR3 reads TGTGCCAGCGATTCGGGACAGAGCGTTACCTCGGGCACTGAAGCTTTCTTT. Translation: CASDSGQSVTSGTEAFF.

This clonotype was picked up many times. V and J are TRBV30 and TRBJ1-1; D is unclear. Germline V gene data show CDR1 as GTSNPN and CDR2 as SVGIG (reference sequence). The CDR3 sequence is 13 residues long. V shed 1 base and J shed 3 bases, with 9 bases lying between them. CDR3 in amino acids: CAWSEQEYTEAFF. The CDR3 coding sequence is TGTGCCTGGAGTGAGCAGGAGTACACTGAAGCTTTCTTT.

There are many counts of this clonotype. The CDR3 region has the DNA TGTGCCAGCAGTCGGGTAAAAGGGGAGCTGTTTTTT. Translating it yields CASSRVKGELFF. The genes are TRBV28 and TRBJ2-2; no firm D call. Germline V lookup: CDR1 MDHEN, CDR2 SYDVKM. V lost 5 bases to trimming and J lost 8 bases, with 9 bases between them. The CDR3 spans 12 residues.

The chain employs TRBV6-2 or TRBV6-3 and TRBJ2-1, with a tentative D call TRBD2 (5 bases). Trimming pared 2 bases from V and 8 bases from J, leaving 10 bases between. The CDR3 spans 13 residues. The germline V gene encodes CDR1 MNHEY and CDR2 SVGEGT. The CDR3 DNA reads as TGTGCCAGCAGTTACGCTAGCAGTGATGAGCAGTTCTTC. Its protein product is CASSYASSDEQFF.

The V call is TRBV19, the J call TRBJ2-7; possible D gene TRBD2, 9 bases. The CDR3 loop spans 16 amino acids. Trimming removed 4 bases from V and 3 bases from J, with 19 bases in between. The germline V gene has CDR1 LNHDA and CDR2 SQIVND (reference sequence). The CDR3 coding sequence is TGTGCCAGTAGTACTAGCGGGGACAGGCTCTTCTACGAGCAGTACTTC. It translates to CASSTSGDRLFYEQYF.

A remark on this clonotype: Germline and junction disagree at one end, which may indicate a read error. The rearrangement links TRBV7-3 to TRBJ2-5; D ambiguous. Looked up from germline, CDR1 is SGHTA and CDR2 is FQGTGA. The CDR3 extends over 14 amino acids. The CDR3 DNA sequence: TGTGCCGGCAGCTTAGGGCCCCGGATGGAGACCCAGTACTTC. Amino acid sequence: CAGSLGPRMETQYF.

CDR3 in amino acids: CASSLGSAGELFF. The CDR3 DNA sequence: TGTGCCAGCAGCTTGGGAAGCGCCGGGGAGCTGTTTTTT. This chain connects TRBV11-3 to TRBJ2-2; D unresolved. The germline gives CDR1 SGHNT, CDR2 YENEEA. Trimming shortened V by 3 bases and J by 6 bases, and 8 bases separated the two germline ends. The CDR3 has 13 residues.